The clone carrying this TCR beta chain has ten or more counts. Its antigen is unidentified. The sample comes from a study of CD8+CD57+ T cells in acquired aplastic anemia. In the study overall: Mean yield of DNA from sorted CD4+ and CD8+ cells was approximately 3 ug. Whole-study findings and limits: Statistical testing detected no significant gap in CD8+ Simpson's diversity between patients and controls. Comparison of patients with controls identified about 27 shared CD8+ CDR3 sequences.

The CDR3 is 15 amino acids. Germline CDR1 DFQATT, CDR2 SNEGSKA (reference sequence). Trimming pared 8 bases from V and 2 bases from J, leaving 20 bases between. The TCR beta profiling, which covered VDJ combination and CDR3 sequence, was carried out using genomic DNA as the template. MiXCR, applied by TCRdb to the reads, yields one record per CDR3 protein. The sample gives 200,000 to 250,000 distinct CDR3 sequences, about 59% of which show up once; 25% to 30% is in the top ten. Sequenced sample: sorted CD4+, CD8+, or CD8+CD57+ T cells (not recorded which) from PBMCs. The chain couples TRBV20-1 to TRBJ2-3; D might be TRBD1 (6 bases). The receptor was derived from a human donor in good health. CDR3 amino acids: CSSQGWGVDTDTQYF. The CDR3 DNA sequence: TGCAGTTCCCAGGGGTGGGGTGTAGACACAGATACGCAGTATTTT.